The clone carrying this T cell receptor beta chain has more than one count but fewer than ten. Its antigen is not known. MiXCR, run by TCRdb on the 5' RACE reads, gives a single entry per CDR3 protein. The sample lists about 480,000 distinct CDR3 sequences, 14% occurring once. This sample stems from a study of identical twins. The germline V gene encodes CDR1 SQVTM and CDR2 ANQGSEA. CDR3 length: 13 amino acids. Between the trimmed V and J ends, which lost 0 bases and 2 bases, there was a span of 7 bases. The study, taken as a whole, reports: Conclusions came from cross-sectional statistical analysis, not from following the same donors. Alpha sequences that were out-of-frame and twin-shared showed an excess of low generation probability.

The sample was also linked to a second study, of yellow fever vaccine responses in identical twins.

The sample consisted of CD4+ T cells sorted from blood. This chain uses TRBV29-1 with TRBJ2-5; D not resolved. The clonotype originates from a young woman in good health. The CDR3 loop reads CSVEDVKQETQYF. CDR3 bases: TGCAGCGTTGAAGACGTGAAACAAGAGACCCAGTACTTC.